The present T cell receptor beta chain was sequenced within a study of cytomegalovirus exposure and HLA in healthy donors. Study outcomes and limitations: Analyses of presence and absence presupposed an approximately uniform sequencing depth across donors. In a later analysis, an Asian-associated ancestry cluster reportedly showed fewer N-insertions than the roughly 700-donor mean.

In its sample, this clone was seen a few times. Its target is not known. PCR employed 60 Vbeta and 13 Jbeta primers. Profiling relied on immunoSEQ multiplex PCR, and the TCRdb table lists in-frame clones only, not all of them. The profile shows about 36,000 clones, around half of them singletons. Germline V gene data show CDR1 as MNHNS and CDR2 as SASEGT. The CDR3 totals 13 residues. With 2 bases removed from V and 7 bases from J, the gap between germline ends came to 8 bases. Donors sampled were nominally healthy, though unrecorded immune exposures were likely. This sequence joins TRBV6-1 and TRBJ2-2; D gene unclear. The specimen sequenced was PBMCs. The clonotype comes from a woman aged 40 to 50 in good health and CMV-seropositive. The CDR3 bases are TGTGCCAGCAGTGAATTAAGTAGCGGGGAGCTGTTTTTT. Encoded protein: CASSELSSGELFF.